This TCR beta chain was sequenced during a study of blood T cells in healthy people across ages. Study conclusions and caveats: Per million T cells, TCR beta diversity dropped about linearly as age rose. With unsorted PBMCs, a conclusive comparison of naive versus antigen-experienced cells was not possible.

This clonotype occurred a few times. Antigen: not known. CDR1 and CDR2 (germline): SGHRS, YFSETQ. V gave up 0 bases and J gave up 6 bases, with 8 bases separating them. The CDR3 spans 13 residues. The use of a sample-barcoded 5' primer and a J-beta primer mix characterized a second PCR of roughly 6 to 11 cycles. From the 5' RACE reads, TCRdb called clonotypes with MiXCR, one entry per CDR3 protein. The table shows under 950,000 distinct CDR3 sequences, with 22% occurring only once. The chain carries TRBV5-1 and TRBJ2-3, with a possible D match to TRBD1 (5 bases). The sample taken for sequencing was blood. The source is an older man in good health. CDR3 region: CASSLGGDDTQYF. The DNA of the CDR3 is TGCGCCAGCAGCTTGGGGGGCGACGATACGCAGTATTTT.